The rows below give T cell receptor beta chains drawn from one sample of a study of human T cells and chemical hapten exposure. A single record per CDR3 protein comes from TCRdb applying MiXCR to the RACE reads. This table has some 38,000 distinct CDR3 sequences, 7.6% appearing once. The material was whole blood, obtained in connection with sensitization to the hapten diphenylcyclopropenone (DPC). Receptors originate from a woman in her fifties or sixties with alopecia areata. Some clones in this sample may be carry-over from other donors' samples. CDR3s include the opening cysteine and the closing phenylalanine or tryptophan. A D gene is named only where the DNA matches it firmly. Expanded clones are given a class, and other clones once, few, many or no size at all.

DNA: TGTGCCACCAGTACCATCCCATCCGCCGGGGAGCTGTTTTTT; CDR3: CATSTIPSAGELFF; D: NA; length: 14; size: many; J: TRBJ2-2; V: TRBV24-1
DNA: TGTGCCAGCAGTTTCGGCGGGGGTTCAAACACCATATATTTT; CDR3: CASSFGGGSNTIYF; D: NA; length: 14; size: many; J: TRBJ1-3; V: TRBV12-3/TRBV12-4
DNA: TGCAGCGTCCCGACAGGGGGCGTGTCCGGGGAGCTGTTTTTT; CDR3: CSVPTGGVSGELFF; D: TRBD1; length: 14; size: few; J: TRBJ2-2; V: TRBV29-1
DNA: TGTGCCAGCAGCCAAGACGGGACAATCGGAAACACCATATATTTT; CDR3: CASSQDGTIGNTIYF; D: NA; length: 15; size: many; J: TRBJ1-3; V: TRBV6-6
DNA: TGTGCCAGCAGCTTCAGGCTAGCGGCCACAGATACGCAGTATTTT; CDR3: CASSFRLAATDTQYF; D: TRBD2; length: 15; size: many; J: TRBJ2-3; V: TRBV7-2
DNA: TGTGCCAGCAGCCAAAGAGGGCTTGGGGCCAACGTCCTGACTTTC; CDR3: CASSQRGLGANVLTF; D: NA; length: 15; size: few; J: TRBJ2-6; V: TRBV3-1
DNA: TGTGCCAGCAGCCCTGTAGGCACCCTCCACTTT; CDR3: CASSPVGTLHF; D: NA; length: 11; size: many; J: TRBJ1-6; V: TRBV7-9
DNA: TGCAGCGTGACAGGGACGGGCTACGAGCAGTACTTC; CDR3: CSVTGTGYEQYF; D: TRBD1; length: 12; size: many; J: TRBJ2-7; V: TRBV29-1
DNA: TGCGCCAGCAGCCAATCCCAAGGCGCTTATGCGGTCAATGAGCAGTTCTTC; CDR3: CASSQSQGAYAVNEQFF; D: NA; length: 17; size: NA; J: TRBJ2-1; V: TRBV4-3
DNA: TGCAGTGCTGTCGACAGACCCTACGAGCAGTACTTC; CDR3: CSAVDRPYEQYF; D: NA; length: 12; size: many; J: TRBJ2-7; V: TRBV20-1
DNA: TGTGCCAGCAGCAAGGGACTAGCGGATGACACCGGGGAGCTGTTTTTT; CDR3: CASSKGLADDTGELFF; D: TRBD2; length: 16; size: NA; J: TRBJ2-2; V: TRBV5-4
DNA: TGCAGCGCCTCACCTTTCTCCGGCAACAATGAGCAGTTCTTC; CDR3: CSASPFSGNNEQFF; D: NA; length: 14; size: few; J: TRBJ2-1; V: TRBV29-1
DNA: TGTGCCAGCAGCTTAGCACTAGCGGGCCTCTACGAGCAGTACTTC; CDR3: CASSLALAGLYEQYF; D: TRBD2; length: 15; size: many; J: TRBJ2-7; V: TRBV7-2
DNA: TGTGCCAGCAGCTTCGGTCAGGGGCTCAGGAGCGGGGAGCTGTTTTTT; CDR3: CASSFGQGLRSGELFF; D: NA; length: 16; size: NA; J: TRBJ2-2; V: TRBV7-2
DNA: TGTGCCAGCAGCCCGACAGAAAATGAGCAGTTCTTC; CDR3: CASSPTENEQFF; D: NA; length: 12; size: many; J: TRBJ2-1; V: TRBV7-2
DNA: TGTGCCAGCAGCTACAGGGGTAACAATCAGCCCCAGCATTTT; CDR3: CASSYRGNNQPQHF; D: TRBD1; length: 14; size: many; J: TRBJ1-5; V: TRBV5-4
DNA: TGTGCCACCAGTGACCCGAACAACAATGAGCAGTTCTTC; CDR3: CATSDPNNNEQFF; D: NA; length: 13; size: few; J: TRBJ2-1; V: TRBV24-1
DNA: TGTGCCAGCAGACCACTCCTAGCGGGAGTGAGCACAGATACGCAGTATTTT; CDR3: CASRPLLAGVSTDTQYF; D: TRBD2; length: 17; size: few; J: TRBJ2-3; V: TRBV12-3/TRBV12-4
DNA: TGTGCCAGCAGCTTAGCGGGGACTTCTATCCAAGAGACCCAGTACTTC; CDR3: CASSLAGTSIQETQYF; D: NA; length: 16; size: many; J: TRBJ2-5; V: TRBV7-2
DNA: TGTGCCAGCAGTTCGCCCTGGGGAGGGACCCTTCAAGGAACCTACGAGCAGTACTTC; CDR3: CASSSPWGGTLQGTYEQYF; D: TRBD2; length: 19; size: many; J: TRBJ2-7; V: TRBV27
DNA: TGTGCCACCAGCAGCCGGGACAACAAAATTGGGAATGAGCAGTTCTTC; CDR3: CATSSRDNKIGNEQFF; D: NA; length: 16; size: many; J: TRBJ2-1; V: TRBV15
DNA: TGTGCCAGCAGCCCCATGACAGGGAATTCACCCCTCCACTTT; CDR3: CASSPMTGNSPLHF; D: TRBD1; length: 14; size: many; J: TRBJ1-6; V: TRBV12-3/TRBV12-4
DNA: TGTGCCAGCAGCATGGCACCGGCGGGCCCCGGAAACACCATATATTTT; CDR3: CASSMAPAGPGNTIYF; D: NA; length: 16; size: few; J: TRBJ1-3; V: TRBV7-3
DNA: TGTGCCAGCAGCGAGGACAGGGGGAGTTCACCCCTCCACTTT; CDR3: CASSEDRGSSPLHF; D: TRBD1; length: 14; size: many; J: TRBJ1-6; V: TRBV12-3/TRBV12-4
DNA: TGTGCCAGCAGCCAAAATGGACTAGCGGACTCCCAAGAGACCCAGTACTTC; CDR3: CASSQNGLADSQETQYF; D: TRBD2; length: 17; size: many; J: TRBJ2-5; V: TRBV3-1
DNA: TGTGCCAGCAGTTTAGTGGTGGCTATTAGTGAAGCTTTCTTT; CDR3: CASSLVVAISEAFF; D: NA; length: 14; size: many; J: TRBJ1-1; V: TRBV28
DNA: TGTGCTAGCAGCTTACGGGACAGCGGGGCCTACGAGCAGTACTTC; CDR3: CASSLRDSGAYEQYF; D: NA; length: 15; size: many; J: TRBJ2-7; V: TRBV7-7
DNA: TGTGCCAGCAGTGAAGAGGGGGCCACTGAAGCTTTCTTT; CDR3: CASSEEGATEAFF; D: TRBD1; length: 13; size: many; J: TRBJ1-1; V: TRBV6-1
DNA: TGTGCCAGCAGCCAAGTCGGTCAGGGGGGTTCACCCCTCCACTTT; CDR3: CASSQVGQGGSPLHF; D: TRBD1; length: 15; size: many; J: TRBJ1-6; V: TRBV3-1
DNA: TGTGCCAGCAGCCAGGGACTACTAGGAAGAGAGACCCAGTACTTC; CDR3: CASSQGLLGRETQYF; D: TRBD2; length: 15; size: NA; J: TRBJ2-5; V: TRBV4-2
DNA: TGTGCCAGCAGCCAGTCCCTTAGCGGGAGAGGGGAGCAGTTCTTC; CDR3: CASSQSLSGRGEQFF; D: TRBD2; length: 15; size: few; J: TRBJ2-1; V: TRBV3-1
DNA: TGCGCCAGCAGCCGGGAGGCCAGATCGAATGAAAAACTGTTTTTT; CDR3: CASSREARSNEKLFF; D: NA; length: 15; size: many; J: TRBJ1-4; V: TRBV5-1
DNA: TGTGCCAGCAGTCCGCGGATCGGTACGCAGTATTTT; CDR3: CASSPRIGTQYF; D: NA; length: 12; size: many; J: TRBJ2-3; V: TRBV27
DNA: TGTGCCAGCAGCCAAGATAGGGACAGGGTCTACGAGCAGTACTTC; CDR3: CASSQDRDRVYEQYF; D: TRBD1; length: 15; size: many; J: TRBJ2-7; V: TRBV14
DNA: TGTGCCAGCAGCTTAGGACAGGGCGGTTCCGATACGCAGTATTTT; CDR3: CASSLGQGGSDTQYF; D: TRBD1; length: 15; size: many; J: TRBJ2-3; V: TRBV7-6
DNA: TGCAGTGCTAGAAACTTTTACGGGACAGCTCTGAGCTACACCTTC; CDR3: CSARNFYGTALSYTF; D: TRBD1; length: 15; size: many; J: TRBJ1-2; V: TRBV20-1
DNA: TGTGCCAGCAGCTTGCACGGGACTGAAGCTTTCTTT; CDR3: CASSLHGTEAFF; D: NA; length: 12; size: many; J: TRBJ1-1; V: TRBV5-4
DNA: TGTGCCAGCTCACCGGGGCAGGGAAGGAATTCACCCCTCCACTTT; CDR3: CASSPGQGRNSPLHF; D: NA; length: 15; size: many; J: TRBJ1-6; V: TRBV18
DNA: TGTGCCAGCAGCACCCAACGCATGGAGCAGTTCTTC; CDR3: CASSTQRMEQFF; D: NA; length: 12; size: many; J: TRBJ2-1; V: TRBV7-8
DNA: TGTGCCAGCAGCCTGACTGTGACTGAGCAGTTCTTC; CDR3: CASSLTVTEQFF; D: NA; length: 12; size: many; J: TRBJ2-1; V: TRBV3-1